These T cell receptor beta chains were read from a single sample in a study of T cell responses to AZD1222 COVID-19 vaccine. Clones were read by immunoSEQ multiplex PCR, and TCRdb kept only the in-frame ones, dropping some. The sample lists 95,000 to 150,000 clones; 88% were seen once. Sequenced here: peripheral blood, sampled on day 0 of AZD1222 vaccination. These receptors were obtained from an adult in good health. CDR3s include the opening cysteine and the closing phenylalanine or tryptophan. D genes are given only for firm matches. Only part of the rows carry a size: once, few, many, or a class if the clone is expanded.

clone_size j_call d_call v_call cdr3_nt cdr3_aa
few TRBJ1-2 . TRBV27 TGTGCCAGCCGCCCGGGGTACGGGATCTATGGCTACACCTTC CASRPGYGIYGYTF
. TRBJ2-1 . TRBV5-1 TGCGCCAGCAGCTTGGATCAGGACCAGTTCTTC CASSLDQDQFF
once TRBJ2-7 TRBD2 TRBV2 TGTGCCAGCACTAATCCGGGACTAGCGATAGGAGGTTACGAGCAGTACTTC CASTNPGLAIGGYEQYF
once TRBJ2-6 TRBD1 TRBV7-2 TGTGCCAGCAGCTTAGCCCCGGGACAGGGCCCTTCTGGGGCCAACGTCCTGACTTTC CASSLAPGQGPSGANVLTF
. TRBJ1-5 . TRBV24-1 TGTGCCACCAGTGATCCCCAACAGGGCAAGCCCCAGCATTTT CATSDPQQGKPQHF
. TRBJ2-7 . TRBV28 TGTGCCAGCAGTCCCGGGGATTTGCCCTCCTACGAGCAGTACTTC CASSPGDLPSYEQYF
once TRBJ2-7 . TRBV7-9 TGTGCCAGCAGCTCGCCGACAGGCCCCTTCTACGAGCAGTACTTC CASSSPTGPFYEQYF
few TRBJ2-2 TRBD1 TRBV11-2 TGTGCCAGCAGCCCGACAGGGGGACAAACCGGGGAGCTGTTTTTT CASSPTGGQTGELFF
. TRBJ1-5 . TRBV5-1 TGCGCCAGCAGCTTGGGAGGGTTGAGCAATCAGCCCCAGCATTTT CASSLGGLSNQPQHF
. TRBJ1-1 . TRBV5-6 TGTGCCAGCAGCTTTGAAAGACAGGTGAACACTGAAGCTTTCTTT CASSFERQVNTEAFF
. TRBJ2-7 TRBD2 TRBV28 TGTGCCAGCAGTTCAGCGGGAGGGCCCAACGAGCAGTACTTC CASSSAGGPNEQYF
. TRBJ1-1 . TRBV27 TGTGCCAGCAGCACAGGGATGAGGAACACTGAAGCTTTCTTT CASSTGMRNTEAFF
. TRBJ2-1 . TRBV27 TGTGCCAGCTCTTCGGGGACCTACAATGAGCAGTTCTTC CASSSGTYNEQFF
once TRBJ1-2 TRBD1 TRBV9 TGTGCCAGCAGCGTAGGGGGACAGAACTATGGCTACACCTTC CASSVGGQNYGYTF
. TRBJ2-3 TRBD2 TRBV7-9 TGTGCCAGCAGCACCCCTAGCGGGCAAACAGATACGCAGTATTTT CASSTPSGQTDTQYF
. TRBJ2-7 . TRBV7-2 TGTGCCAGCACCCCCGGGACGTATACCTACGAGCAGTACTTC CASTPGTYTYEQYF
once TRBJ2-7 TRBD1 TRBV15 TGTGCCACCAGCCGGGACAGAGGCTCCTACGAGCAGTACTTC CATSRDRGSYEQYF
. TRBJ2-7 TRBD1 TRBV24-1 TGTGCCACCAGTAGGCGGACAGGGGATTCCTACGAGCAGTACTTC CATSRRTGDSYEQYF
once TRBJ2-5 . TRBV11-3 TGTGCCAGCAGCTTTTATTTAGACGAGGACCAGTACTTC CASSFYLDEDQYF
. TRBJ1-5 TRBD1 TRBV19 TGTGCCAGTAGTTCTGGACAGGTGAGGAATCAGCCCCAGCATTTT CASSSGQVRNQPQHF
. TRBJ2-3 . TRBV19 TGTGCCAGTAGTATAGATCGGCGGACAGCCACAGATACGCAGTATTTT CASSIDRRTATDTQYF
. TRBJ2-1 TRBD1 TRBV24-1 TGTGCCACCAGTGATCCCGGGACAGGGAACAATGAGCAGTTCTTC CATSDPGTGNNEQFF
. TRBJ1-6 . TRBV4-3 TGCGCCAGCAGCCAAGTCGCGGGACTCCCTAATTCACCCCTCCACTTT CASSQVAGLPNSPLHF
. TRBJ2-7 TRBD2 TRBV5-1 TGCGCCCGCCATGCCCAGCGGGAGTACGAGCAGTACTTC CARHAQREYEQYF
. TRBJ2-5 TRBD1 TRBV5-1 TGCGCCAGCAGCCGACAACAGGGGGCCGGGGAGACCCAGTACTTC CASSRQQGAGETQYF
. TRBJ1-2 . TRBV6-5 TGTGCCAGCAGGGTCGACGGGAACTATGGCTACACCTTC CASRVDGNYGYTF
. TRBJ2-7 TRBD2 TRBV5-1 TGCGCCAGCAGCAGCCCGACTAGCGGGGAACCCTACGAGCAGTACTTC CASSSPTSGEPYEQYF
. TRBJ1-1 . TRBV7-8 TGTGCCAGCAGCTTACGAACCGATAACACTGAAGCTTTCTTT CASSLRTDNTEAFF
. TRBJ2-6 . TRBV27 TGTGCCAGCAGTTTGACTCCTGGTCGAGGGGCCAACGTCCTGACTTTC CASSLTPGRGANVLTF
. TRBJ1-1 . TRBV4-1 TGCGCCAGCAGCCACCCCCGGGTGGGTACGATGAACACTGAAGCTTTCTTT CASSHPRVGTMNTEAFF
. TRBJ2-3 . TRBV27 TGTGCCAGCAGTCAAAGCACAGATACGCAGTATTTT CASSQSTDTQYF
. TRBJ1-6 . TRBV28 TGTGCCAGCAGTCGGGGTTGGGGGGGTTCACCCCTCCACTTT CASSRGWGGSPLHF
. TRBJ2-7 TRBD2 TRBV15 TGTGCCACCAGCAGGGGGGTAGCGGGGACCTACGAGCAGTACTTC CATSRGVAGTYEQYF
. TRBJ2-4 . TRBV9 TGTGCCAGCAGCCCAACCCCAGCCATGTTGGACATTCAGTACTTC CASSPTPAMLDIQYF
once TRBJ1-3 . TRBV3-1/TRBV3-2 TGTGCCAGCAGCCATGGCTGGGCAGGGGGAAACACCATATATTTT CASSHGWAGGNTIYF
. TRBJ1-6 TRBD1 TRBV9 TGTGCCAGCAGCGTAGCCGGGACAGACAATTCACCCCTCCACTTT CASSVAGTDNSPLHF
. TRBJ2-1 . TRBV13 TGTGCCAGCAGCTTAGGTTCCAACAATGAGCAGTTCTTC CASSLGSNNEQFF
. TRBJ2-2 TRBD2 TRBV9 TGTGCCAGCACCAAGCGGGGGACCGGGGAGCTGTTTTTT CASTKRGTGELFF
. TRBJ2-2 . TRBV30 TGTGCCTGGAGCACCGGGGCCCGGGAGCTGTTTTTT CAWSTGARELFF
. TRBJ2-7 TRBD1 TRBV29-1 TGCAGCGCTATTTCCGGGACAGGCTACGAGCAGTACTTC CSAISGTGYEQYF
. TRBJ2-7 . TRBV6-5 TGTGCCAGCAGTAACCGGGTTTCCTACGAGCAGTACTTC CASSNRVSYEQYF
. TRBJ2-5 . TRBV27 TGTGCCAGCAGCCGGAGGGGCGGGAGAGGGGGTGAGACCCAGTACTTC CASSRRGGRGGETQYF
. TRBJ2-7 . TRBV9 TGTGCCAGCAGCGACCAGGGGTCCTCCTACGAGCAGTACTTC CASSDQGSSYEQYF